This T cell receptor beta chain was sequenced for a study of blood T cell repertoires in COVID-19. Study-level background: Spain, Italy and the United States supplied samples that represented acute and convalescent COVID-19. The analysed material was cDNA or gDNA that came from T cells, B-cell-depleted T cells, or PBMCs.

Recovered status applied to Cohort 3 donors who had two consecutive negative PCRs. It also applied to those with clearance or with symptom resolution. In the authors' methods: Reference gene primer amplification yielded estimated nucleated cell counts. Method: immunoSEQ multiplex PCR; TCRdb's copy keeps in-frame clones and lacks some. From that table come the V and J calls and clone size; the DNA was used to work out D and trimming. The table lists 95,000 to 150,000 clones, about 83% of them singletons, with around 3.9% in the top ten. Trimming stripped 0 bases from V and 2 bases from J, with 9 bases between. The CDR3 runs to 15 residues. The germline CDR1 and CDR2 sequences are MNHEY and SVGEGT.

This clonotype was obtained from a woman aged 25-40 years who had recovered from COVID-19. Sequencing was carried out using PBMCs or T cells enriched from blood (not recorded which). The chain recombines TRBV6-2 or TRBV6-3 with TRBJ2-3, with D possibly matching TRBD1 (6 bases). The CDR3 DNA reads as TGTGCCAGCAGTTACTCGGGGACATTCACAGATACGCAGTATTTT. Translation: CASSYSGTFTDTQYF.